The clone carrying this T cell receptor beta chain was counted between two and nine times. This record comes from a study of control samples from healthy donors and cancer patients. Germline CDR1 reads DFQATT; CDR2 reads SNEGSKA (reference sequence). The CDR3 sequence is 11 residues long. The V and J ends lost 1 base and 10 bases respectively, with 8 bases between them. Profiled with immunoSEQ multiplex PCR; TCRdb holds only in-frame clones, not every one. This sample yields roughly 80,000 clones, of which around 90% are seen a single time; 1.9% belongs to the top ten. The sequence derives from a woman aged 55-70 years with head and neck cancer. The sequencing input was PBMCs. The chain has TRBV20-1 and TRBJ2-1; D not certain. CDR3 in DNA: TGCAGTGCTAGAGCGGGTGCGGAGCAGTTCTTC. Residues: CSARAGAEQFF.